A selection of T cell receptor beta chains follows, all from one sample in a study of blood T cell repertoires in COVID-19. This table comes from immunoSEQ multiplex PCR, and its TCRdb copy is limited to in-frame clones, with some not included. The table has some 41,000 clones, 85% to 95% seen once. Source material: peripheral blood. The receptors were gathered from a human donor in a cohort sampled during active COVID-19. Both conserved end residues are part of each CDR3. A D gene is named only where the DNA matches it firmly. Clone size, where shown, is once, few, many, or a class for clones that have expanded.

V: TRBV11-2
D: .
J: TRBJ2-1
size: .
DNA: TGTGCCAGCAGCTTAAGTCCGGGGGTCAATGAGCAGTTCTTC
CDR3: CASSLSPGVNEQFF

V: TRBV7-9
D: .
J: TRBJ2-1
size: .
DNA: TGTGCCAGCAGCTTATCGAGCTCCTACAATGAGCAGTTCTTC
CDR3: CASSLSSSYNEQFF

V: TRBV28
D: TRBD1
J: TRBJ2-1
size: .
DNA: TGTGCCAGCAGTTTAGGGTGGGGGACAGGCCTAAGCTCCTACAATGAGCAGTTCTTC
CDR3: CASSLGWGTGLSSYNEQFF

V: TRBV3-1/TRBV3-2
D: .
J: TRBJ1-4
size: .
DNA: TGTGCCAGCAGCCCGGCGGGGGTGACAACTAATGAAAAACTGTTTTTT
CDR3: CASSPAGVTTNEKLFF

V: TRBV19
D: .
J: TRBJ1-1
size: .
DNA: TGTGCCAGTATGCCTACAGATTACACTGAAGCTTTCTTT
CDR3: CASMPTDYTEAFF

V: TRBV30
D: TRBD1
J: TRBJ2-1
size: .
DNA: TGTGCCTGGACCCGACAGGGCTCCTACAATGAGCAGTTCTTC
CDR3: CAWTRQGSYNEQFF

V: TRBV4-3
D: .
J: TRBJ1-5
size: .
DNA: TGCGCCAGCAGCCAAGATAGGCAGGGGCATCAGCCCCAGCATTTT
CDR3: CASSQDRQGHQPQHF

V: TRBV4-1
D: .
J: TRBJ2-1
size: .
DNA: TGCGCCAGCAGCCAAGATCCCACGGGTGAGCAGTTCTTC
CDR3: CASSQDPTGEQFF

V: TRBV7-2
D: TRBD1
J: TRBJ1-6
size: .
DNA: TGTGCCAGCAGCTTCCACGGGACAGGGGGTTCGGCTTCACCCCTCCACTTT
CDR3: CASSFHGTGGSASPLHF

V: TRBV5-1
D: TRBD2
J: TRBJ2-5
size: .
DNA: TGCGCCAGCAGCTTGACTAGCGGGAGGGAGACCCAGTACTTC
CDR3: CASSLTSGRETQYF

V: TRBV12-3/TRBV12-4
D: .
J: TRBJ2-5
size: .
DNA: TGTGCCAGCAGCTACGAAATTGAAGAGACCCAGTACTTC
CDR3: CASSYEIEETQYF

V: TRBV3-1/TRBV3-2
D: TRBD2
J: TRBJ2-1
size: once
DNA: TGTGCCAGCAGCCAAGAAATGACGGGGGGAAAGGGTGAGCAGTTCTTC
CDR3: CASSQEMTGGKGEQFF

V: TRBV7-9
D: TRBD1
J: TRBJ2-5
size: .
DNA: TGTGCCAGCAGCAAACGACAGGGGCAAGAGACCCAGTACTTC
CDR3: CASSKRQGQETQYF

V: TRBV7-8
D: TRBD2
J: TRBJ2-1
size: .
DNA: TGTGCCAGCAGCTCGCCTAGCGGGGAAACCTACAATGAGCAGTTCTTC
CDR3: CASSSPSGETYNEQFF

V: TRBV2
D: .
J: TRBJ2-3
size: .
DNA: TGTGCCAGCAGTGTACAGGTCCCGCAGTATTTT
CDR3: CASSVQVPQYF

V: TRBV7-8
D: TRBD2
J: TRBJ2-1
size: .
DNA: TGTGCCAGCAGCTTAGCGCTGGCGGGAGTAAAAGTCAATGAGCAGTTCTTC
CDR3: CASSLALAGVKVNEQFF

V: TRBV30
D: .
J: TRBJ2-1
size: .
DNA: TGTGCCTGGAGGCAGGGGAATTACAATGAGCAGTTCTTC
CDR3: CAWRQGNYNEQFF

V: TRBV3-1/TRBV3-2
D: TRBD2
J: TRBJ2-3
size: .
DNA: TGTGCCAGCAGCCAACCGCTAGCGGGACACACAGATACGCAGTATTTT
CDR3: CASSQPLAGHTDTQYF

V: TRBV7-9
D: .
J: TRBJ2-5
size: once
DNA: TGTGCCAGCAGCTACCGCCTCCGGACTCAAGAGACCCAGTACTTC
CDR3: CASSYRLRTQETQYF

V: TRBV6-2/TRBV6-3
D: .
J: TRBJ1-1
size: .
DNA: TGTGCCAGCAGTTACTCCACCGGGAGCGGCACTGAAGCTTTCTTT
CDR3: CASSYSTGSGTEAFF

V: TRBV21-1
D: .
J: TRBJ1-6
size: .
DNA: TGTGCCAGCAGCAAAGCGCTTAAAACAGGTAGCTCCTATAATTCACCCCTCCACTTT
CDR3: CASSKALKTGSSYNSPLHF

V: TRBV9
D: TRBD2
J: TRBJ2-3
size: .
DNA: TGTGCCAGCAGCGTAGCCCCGTGGTCTAGCGGGAACACAGATACGCAGTATTTT
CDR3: CASSVAPWSSGNTDTQYF

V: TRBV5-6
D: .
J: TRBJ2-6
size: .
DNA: TGTGCCAGCAGCTTGGTTGGACAGCTGAGCTCTGGGGCCAACGTCCTGACTTTC
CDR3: CASSLVGQLSSGANVLTF

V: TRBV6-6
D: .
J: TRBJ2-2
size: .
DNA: TGTGCCAGCAGTCCCACTGAGACTTCCGGGGAGCTGTTTTTT
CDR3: CASSPTETSGELFF

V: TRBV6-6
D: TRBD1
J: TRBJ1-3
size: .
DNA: TGTGCCAGCAGTAGAGACAGGGATGGAAACACCATATATTTT
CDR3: CASSRDRDGNTIYF

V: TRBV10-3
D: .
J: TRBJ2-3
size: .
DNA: TGTGCCATCAGTGAGCGGTTTCAGGGGCGCAACGGAGGTACGCAGTATTTT
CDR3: CAISERFQGRNGGTQYF

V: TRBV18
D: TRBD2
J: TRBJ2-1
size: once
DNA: TGTGCCAGCTCCTCCGGGGGCCGGGGGGGCCACAATGAGCAGTTCTTC
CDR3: CASSSGGRGGHNEQFF

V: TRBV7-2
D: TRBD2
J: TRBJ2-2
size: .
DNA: TGTGCCAGCAGCTCCCCGACTAGCGGGGGGAACACCGGGGAGCTGTTTTTT
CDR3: CASSSPTSGGNTGELFF

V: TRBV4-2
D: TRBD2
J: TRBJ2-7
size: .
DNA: TGTGCCAGCAGCCAGGAGACTAGCGGGGGTTACGAGCAGTACTTC
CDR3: CASSQETSGGYEQYF

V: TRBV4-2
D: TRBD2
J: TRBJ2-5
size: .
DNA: TGTGCCAGCAGCCAACTAGCGGGGGGGTCCCAAGAGACCCAGTACTTC
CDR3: CASSQLAGGSQETQYF

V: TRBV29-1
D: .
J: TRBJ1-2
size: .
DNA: TGCAGCGTGAATAACGGGCAGGGGCTTGGTGGCTACACCTTC
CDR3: CSVNNGQGLGGYTF

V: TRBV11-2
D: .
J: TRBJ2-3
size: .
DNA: TGTGCCAGCAGCTTATATACGGGGCAAGGACTAACCACAGATACGCAGTATTTT
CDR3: CASSLYTGQGLTTDTQYF

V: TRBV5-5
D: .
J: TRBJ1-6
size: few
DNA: TGTGCCAGCACCCGGAGGGGGGGTGCTTCACCCCTCCACTTT
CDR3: CASTRRGGASPLHF

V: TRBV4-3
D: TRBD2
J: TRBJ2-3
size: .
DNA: TGCGCCAGCAGCCCCGGGGTAGCGGGAACGTCCACAGATACGCAGTATTTT
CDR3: CASSPGVAGTSTDTQYF

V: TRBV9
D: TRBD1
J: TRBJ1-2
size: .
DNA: TGTGCCAGCGGTCTCACGACAGGGAACTATGGCTACACCTTC
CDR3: CASGLTTGNYGYTF

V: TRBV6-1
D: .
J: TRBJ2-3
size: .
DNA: TGTGCCAGCAGTGAACAGGGTTTAGGCACAGATACGCAGTATTTT
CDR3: CASSEQGLGTDTQYF

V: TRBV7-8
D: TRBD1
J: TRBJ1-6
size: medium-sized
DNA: TGTGCCAGCAGCCCACAGGGGGCCGGGTCCCTGGGTTCACCCCTCCACTTT
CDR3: CASSPQGAGSLGSPLHF

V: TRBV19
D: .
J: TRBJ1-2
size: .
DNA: TGTGCCAGTAGTATCCCACCTGGCAGGGGCCATGGCTACACCTTC
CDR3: CASSIPPGRGHGYTF

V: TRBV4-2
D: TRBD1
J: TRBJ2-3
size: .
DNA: TGTGCCAGCAGCCCCCTCCGACAGGGCCAAAGCACAGATACGCAGTATTTT
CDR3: CASSPLRQGQSTDTQYF

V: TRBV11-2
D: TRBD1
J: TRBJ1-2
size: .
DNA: TGTGCCAGCAGCCCAAAGACAGGGGGCAAGGAGTTGGCTAACTATGGCTACACCTTC
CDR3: CASSPKTGGKELANYGYTF